The present TCR beta chain was sequenced within a study of blood T cell repertoires in COVID-19. CDR3 length: 15 amino acids. The ends lost 4 bases at V and 8 bases at J; junction bases unmatched: 6. Per the germline V gene, CDR1 is LGHDT and CDR2 is YNNKEL (reference sequence). Under the authors' procedure: Reference gene primers were amplified, and this amplification served to estimate nucleated cell counts. Generated by immunoSEQ multiplex PCR, the TCRdb table keeps only in-frame clones and is missing some. V and J calls and clone size are given by that table; D and trimming were obtained from the DNA. Of 200,000 to 250,000 clones detected, around four fifths appear once; the ten largest clones hold approximately 2.6%.

This chain uses TRBV3-1 (or the pseudogene TRBV3-2) with TRBJ1-4, with 11 bases lining up with TRBD1. The sequence derives from a woman aged 70-85 years with active or convalescent COVID-19. Sequenced material: peripheral blood. The CDR3 sequence: CASSLSGTGGEKLFF. The CDR3 coding sequence is TGTGCCAGCAGCCTCTCCGGGACAGGGGGGGAAAAACTGTTTTTT.